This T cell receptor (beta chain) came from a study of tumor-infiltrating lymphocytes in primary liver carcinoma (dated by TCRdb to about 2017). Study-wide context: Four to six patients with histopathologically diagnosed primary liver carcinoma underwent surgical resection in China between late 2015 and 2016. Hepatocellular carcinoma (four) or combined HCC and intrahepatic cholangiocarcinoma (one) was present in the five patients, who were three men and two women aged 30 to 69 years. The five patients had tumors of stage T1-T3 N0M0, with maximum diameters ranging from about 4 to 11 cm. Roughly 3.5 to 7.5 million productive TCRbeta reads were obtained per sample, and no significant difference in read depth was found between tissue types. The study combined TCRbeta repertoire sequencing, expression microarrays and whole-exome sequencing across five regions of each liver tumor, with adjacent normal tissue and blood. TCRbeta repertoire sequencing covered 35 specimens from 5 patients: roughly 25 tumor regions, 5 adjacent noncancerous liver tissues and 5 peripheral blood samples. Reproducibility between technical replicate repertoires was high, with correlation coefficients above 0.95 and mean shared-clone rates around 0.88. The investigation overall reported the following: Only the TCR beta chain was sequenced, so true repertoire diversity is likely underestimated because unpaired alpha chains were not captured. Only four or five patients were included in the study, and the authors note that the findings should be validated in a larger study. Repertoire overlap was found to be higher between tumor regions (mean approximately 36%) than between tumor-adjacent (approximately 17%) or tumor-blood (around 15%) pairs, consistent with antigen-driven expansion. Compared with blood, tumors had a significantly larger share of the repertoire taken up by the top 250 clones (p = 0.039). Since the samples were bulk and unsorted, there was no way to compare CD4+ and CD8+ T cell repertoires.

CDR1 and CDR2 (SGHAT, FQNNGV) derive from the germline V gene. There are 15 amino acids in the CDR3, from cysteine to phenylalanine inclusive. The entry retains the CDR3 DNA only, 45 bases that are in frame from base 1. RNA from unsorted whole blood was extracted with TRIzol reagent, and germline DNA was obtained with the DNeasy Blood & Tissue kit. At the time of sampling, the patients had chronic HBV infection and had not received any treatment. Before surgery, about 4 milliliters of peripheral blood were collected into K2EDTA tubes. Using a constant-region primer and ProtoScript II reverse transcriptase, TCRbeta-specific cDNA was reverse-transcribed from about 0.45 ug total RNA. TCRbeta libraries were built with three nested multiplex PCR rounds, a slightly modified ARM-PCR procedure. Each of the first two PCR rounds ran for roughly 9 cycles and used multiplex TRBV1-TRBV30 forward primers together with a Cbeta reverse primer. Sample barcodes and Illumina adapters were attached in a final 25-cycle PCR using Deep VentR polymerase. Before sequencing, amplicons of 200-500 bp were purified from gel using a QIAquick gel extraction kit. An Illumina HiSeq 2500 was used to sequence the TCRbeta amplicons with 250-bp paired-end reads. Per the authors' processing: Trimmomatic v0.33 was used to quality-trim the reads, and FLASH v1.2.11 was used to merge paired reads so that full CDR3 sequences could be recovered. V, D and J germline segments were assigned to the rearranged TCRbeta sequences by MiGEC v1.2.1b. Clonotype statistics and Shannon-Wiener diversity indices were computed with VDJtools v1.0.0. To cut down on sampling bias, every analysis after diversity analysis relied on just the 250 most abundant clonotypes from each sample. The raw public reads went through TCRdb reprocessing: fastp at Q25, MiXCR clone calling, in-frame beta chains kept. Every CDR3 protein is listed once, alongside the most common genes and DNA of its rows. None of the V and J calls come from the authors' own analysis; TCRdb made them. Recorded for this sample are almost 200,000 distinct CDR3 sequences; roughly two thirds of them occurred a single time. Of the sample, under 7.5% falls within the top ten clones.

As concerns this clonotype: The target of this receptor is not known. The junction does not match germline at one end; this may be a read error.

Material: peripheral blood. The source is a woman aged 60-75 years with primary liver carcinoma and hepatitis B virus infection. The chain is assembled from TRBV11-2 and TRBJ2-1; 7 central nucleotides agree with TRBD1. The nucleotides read TGTGCCAGTAGCGTTATAGGGGGCGCTTACAATGATCAGTTCTTC. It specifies CASSVIGGAYNDQFF. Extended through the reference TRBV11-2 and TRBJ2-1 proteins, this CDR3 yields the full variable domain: EAGVAQSPRYKIIEKRQSVAFWCNPISGHATLYWYQQILGQGPKLLIQFQNNGVVDDSQLPKDRFSAERLKGVDSTLKIQPAKLEDSAVYLCASSVIGGAYNDQFFGPGTRLTVL.